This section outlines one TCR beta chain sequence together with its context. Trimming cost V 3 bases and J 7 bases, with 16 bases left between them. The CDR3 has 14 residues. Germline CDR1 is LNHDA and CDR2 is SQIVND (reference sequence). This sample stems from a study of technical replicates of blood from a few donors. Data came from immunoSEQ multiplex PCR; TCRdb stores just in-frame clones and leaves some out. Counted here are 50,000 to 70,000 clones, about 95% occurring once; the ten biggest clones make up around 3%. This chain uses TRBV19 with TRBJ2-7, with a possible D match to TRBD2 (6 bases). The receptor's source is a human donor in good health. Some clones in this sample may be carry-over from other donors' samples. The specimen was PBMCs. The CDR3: CASSILGIAAEQYF. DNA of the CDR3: TGTGCCAGTAGTATCTTAGGAATAGCGGCGGAGCAGTACTTC.